This T cell receptor beta chain was found in a study of blood T cell repertoires in COVID-19. V shed 2 bases, J shed 7 bases, and the junction held 8 bases outside the gene matches. This CDR3 spans 15 amino acids. CDR1 is SGHTA and CDR2 is FQGNSA in the germline V gene. Clones were sequenced by immunoSEQ multiplex PCR, and TCRdb holds only the in-frame ones, with some missing. The top ten clones hold about 1% of a sample with hundreds of thousands of clones, approximately 92% of them seen once. The rearrangement uses TRBV7-2 and TRBJ2-4; 7 bases are a match to TRBD2. The TCR originated in a man younger than 35 who had recovered from COVID-19. Material: PBMCs or T cells enriched from blood (not recorded which). CDR3 amino acids: CASSLREGRGNIQYF. CDR3 in DNA: TGTGCCAGCAGCTTAAGGGAGGGGCGAGGTAACATTCAGTACTTC.